A single sample is the source of the 2 T cell receptor beta chains below, sequenced in a study of T-cell reconstitution after alpha-beta-depleted transplantation in children. Using unique molecular identifiers, the investigators prepared the TCRbeta library. Each CDR3 protein gets one entry after TCRdb re-called the PCR reads with MiXCR. Among about 91,000 distinct CDR3 sequences listed, approximately 8.4% were seen once. Here the sequenced sample was PBMCs from the stem cell graft donor, taken from the stem cell graft. Receptors originate from a human donor who donated a stem cell graft to a child with congenital amegakaryocytic thrombocytopenia.

In this sample, this clonotype turned up many times. This chain uses TRBV20-1 with TRBJ2-2; a possible D gene is TRBD2 (7 bases). The CDR3 is 15 amino acids. CDR1 and CDR2 from the germline V gene are DFQATT and SNEGSKA (reference sequence). V lost 3 bases and J 9 bases, leaving 20 bases between the germline ends. For the CDR3, the DNA is TGCAGTGCTAGGTCGGAGGGCCGGGGGGCGTGGGAGCTGTTTTTT. Protein: CSARSEGRGAWELFF.

At least ten counts were recorded for this clonotype. The V gene is TRBV29-1, the J gene TRBJ1-1, with a tentative D call TRBD1 (6 bases). Germline V CDR1 and CDR2: SQVTM, ANQGSEA. V gave up 5 bases and J gave up 8 bases, with 9 bases separating them. The CDR3 is 10 amino acids. The CDR3 DNA reads as TGCAGCGTTCTTACAGGGGAAGCTTTCTTT. It translates to CSVLTGEAFF. The full variable domain, completed using reference TRBV29-1 and TRBJ1-1, is SAVISQKPSRDICQRGTSLTIQCQVDSQVTMMFWYRQQPGQSLTLIATANQGSEATYESGFVIDKFPISRPNLTFSTLTVSNMSPEDSSIYLCSVLTGEAFFGQGTRLTVV.